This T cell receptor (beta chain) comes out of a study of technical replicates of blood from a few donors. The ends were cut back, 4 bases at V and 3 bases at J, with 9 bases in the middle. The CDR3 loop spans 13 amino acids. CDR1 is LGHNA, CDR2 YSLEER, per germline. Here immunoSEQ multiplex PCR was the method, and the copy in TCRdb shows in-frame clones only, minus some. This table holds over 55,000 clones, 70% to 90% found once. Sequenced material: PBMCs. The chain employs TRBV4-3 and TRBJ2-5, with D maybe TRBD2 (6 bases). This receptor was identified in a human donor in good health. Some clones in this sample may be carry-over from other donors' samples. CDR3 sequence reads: CASSRTGEETQYF. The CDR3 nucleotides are TGCGCCAGCAGCCGGACGGGGGAAGAGACCCAGTACTTC.